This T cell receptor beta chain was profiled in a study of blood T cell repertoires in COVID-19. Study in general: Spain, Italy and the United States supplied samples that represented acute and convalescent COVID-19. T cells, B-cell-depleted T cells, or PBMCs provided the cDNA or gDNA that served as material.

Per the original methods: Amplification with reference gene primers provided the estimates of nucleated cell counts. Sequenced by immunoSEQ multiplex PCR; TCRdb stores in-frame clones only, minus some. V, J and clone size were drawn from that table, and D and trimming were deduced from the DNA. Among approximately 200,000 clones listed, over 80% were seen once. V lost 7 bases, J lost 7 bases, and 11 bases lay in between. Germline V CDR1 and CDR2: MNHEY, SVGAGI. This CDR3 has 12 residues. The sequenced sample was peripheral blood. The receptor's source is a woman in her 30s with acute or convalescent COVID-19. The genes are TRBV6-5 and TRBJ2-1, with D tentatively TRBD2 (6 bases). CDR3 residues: CASKGLFNEQFF. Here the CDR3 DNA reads TGTGCCAGCAAGGGACTCTTTAATGAGCAGTTCTTC.